This T cell receptor beta chain was obtained from a study of blood T cell repertoires in COVID-19 (dated by TCRdb to 2018 to 2020). Regarding the complete study: Samples covering the acute and convalescent phases of COVID-19 were provided by collaborators in the United States, Italy and Spain. The prospective study material was composed of cDNA or gDNA derived from T cells, B-cell-depleted T cells, or PBMCs. The samples were drawn from two sources: the first 160 participants of the ongoing ImmuneRACE study, and over 1,000 subjects contributed by 6 global collaborators. The dataset comprised deeply sampled blood TCRbeta repertoires from subjects exposed to, actively infected with, or recovered from COVID-19. The repertoires were released in a freely available public database meant as a resource for research on the immune response to SARS-CoV-2. Where available, HLA class I and class II types were taken from metadata supplied by the sample provider and were not determined by assay-based typing. Sample metadata almost always included a de-identified subject ID, COVID-19 status, age in years and sex. General findings and caveats noted by the study authors: The quantity of clinical and demographic metadata differed by source and by participant and was supplied without curation.

TCRbeta CDR3 regions were amplified from genomic DNA using the immunoSEQ Assay, a bias-controlled multiplex PCR. Per the authors' processing: The number of nucleated cells in each sample was estimated by amplification of reference gene primers within the assay. To quantify the absolute abundance of each unique TCRbeta CDR3 rearrangement, sequence reads were collapsed and filtered. For each sample, productive Simpson clonality was calculated as the square root of Simpson's diversity index across productive rearrangements. The source is immuneACCESS, and TCRdb retained only in-frame sequences with V and J called. Part of the clones is not carried over; for the studies checked, unresolved V genes explain less than half of this, and the remainder is unexplained. The V and J calls and clone size come from that table; D and trimming were worked out from the DNA. This sample has under 100,000 clones in its table, and around four fifths of those were observed once. 12% of the sample lies in the top ten.

Collaborating institutions collected whole blood in K2EDTA tubes following their own protocols. For TCRbeta analysis, collaborators shipped samples in one of three forms: frozen whole blood, isolated PBMCs, or DNA extracted from either of those sample types. A word on this clone: Which antigen it targets is not known. No clone much larger than this one lies a single base away; base qualities are absent.

The CDR3 sequence holds 16 residues, the cysteine and phenylalanine included. Just the 48-base CDR3 DNA is kept, in frame starting at base 1. CDR1 and CDR2, per the germline V gene, are SGHRS and YFSETQ. V loses 0 bases at its end and J loses 8 bases; junction bases beyond the gene matches: 11. The clonotype originates from a woman in her seventies with active or convalescent COVID-19. Sequencing was done on a sample of peripheral blood. The chain couples TRBV5-1 to TRBJ2-1; 7 nucleotides in the junction match TRBD1. The CDR3 sequence is CASSLGTGVGFDEQFF. The nucleotide sequence reads as follows: TGCGCCAGCAGCTTGGGAACAGGGGTGGGATTCGATGAGCAGTTCTTC.